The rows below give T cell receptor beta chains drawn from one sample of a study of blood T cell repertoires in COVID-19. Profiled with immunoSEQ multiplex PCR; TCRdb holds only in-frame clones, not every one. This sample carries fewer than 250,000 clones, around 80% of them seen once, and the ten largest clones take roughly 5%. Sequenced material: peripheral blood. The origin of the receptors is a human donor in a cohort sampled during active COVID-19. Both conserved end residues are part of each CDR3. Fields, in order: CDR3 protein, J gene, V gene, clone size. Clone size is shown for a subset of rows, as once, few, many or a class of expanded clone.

CDR3 protein: CASSFKGGRETYNEQFF
J gene: TRBJ2-1
V gene: TRBV5-4
clone size: -

CDR3 protein: CATKVDSNQPQHF
J gene: TRBJ1-5
V gene: TRBV6-5
clone size: -

CDR3 protein: CAISVQGASGEQFF
J gene: TRBJ2-1
V gene: TRBV10-3
clone size: once

CDR3 protein: CASSRELNGSPLHF
J gene: TRBJ1-6
V gene: TRBV21-1
clone size: -

CDR3 protein: CASSEVSGEPRPQHF
J gene: TRBJ1-5
V gene: TRBV6-1
clone size: few

CDR3 protein: CASSIRRGSGGYTF
J gene: TRBJ1-2
V gene: TRBV19
clone size: once

CDR3 protein: CASRVSGRVDEQYF
J gene: TRBJ2-7
V gene: TRBV5-4
clone size: -

CDR3 protein: CASSGTGRHYGYTF
J gene: TRBJ1-2
V gene: TRBV9
clone size: -

CDR3 protein: CASSLLDRANTGELFF
J gene: TRBJ2-2
V gene: TRBV19
clone size: -

CDR3 protein: CAWDRGGRDTQYF
J gene: TRBJ2-3
V gene: TRBV30
clone size: -

CDR3 protein: CAISGPENTEAFF
J gene: TRBJ1-1
V gene: TRBV10-3
clone size: -

CDR3 protein: CASSYSGRGWPYEQYF
J gene: TRBJ2-7
V gene: TRBV6-5
clone size: few

CDR3 protein: CASSATGTGELFF
J gene: TRBJ2-2
V gene: TRBV9
clone size: -

CDR3 protein: CASRPGQGTEAFF
J gene: TRBJ1-1
V gene: TRBV6-4
clone size: once

CDR3 protein: CASSPLPTGEQFF
J gene: TRBJ2-1
V gene: TRBV4-1
clone size: -

CDR3 protein: CATSDGRVEAETQYF
J gene: TRBJ2-5
V gene: TRBV24-1
clone size: -

CDR3 protein: CASSYPGQGVVEQYF
J gene: TRBJ2-7
V gene: TRBV7-9
clone size: few

CDR3 protein: CASSSLNLAGANEQFF
J gene: TRBJ2-1
V gene: TRBV27
clone size: once

CDR3 protein: CASSYSAGLEETQYF
J gene: TRBJ2-5
V gene: TRBV6-5
clone size: -

CDR3 protein: CAWRHRTVIQETQYF
J gene: TRBJ2-5
V gene: TRBV30
clone size: -

CDR3 protein: CASRLDRDSLHEQFF
J gene: TRBJ2-1
V gene: TRBV2
clone size: -

CDR3 protein: CASPPNGGQSSYEQYF
J gene: TRBJ2-7
V gene: TRBV28
clone size: -

CDR3 protein: CASSSQGFEPLHF
J gene: TRBJ1-6
V gene: TRBV7-2
clone size: many

CDR3 protein: CASGLGGQVGYEQYF
J gene: TRBJ2-7
V gene: TRBV12-5
clone size: -

CDR3 protein: CASSLLDRESEKLFF
J gene: TRBJ1-4
V gene: TRBV7-8
clone size: -

CDR3 protein: CASSELEGTGYTF
J gene: TRBJ1-2
V gene: TRBV6-1
clone size: -

CDR3 protein: CASRRTSGGSLGEQYF
J gene: TRBJ2-7
V gene: TRBV4-1
clone size: -

CDR3 protein: CASSTSRYGYTF
J gene: TRBJ1-2
V gene: TRBV2
clone size: -

CDR3 protein: CSVEDPDYQETQYF
J gene: TRBJ2-5
V gene: TRBV29-1
clone size: -

CDR3 protein: CATSRETGTPFTGELFF
J gene: TRBJ2-2
V gene: TRBV15
clone size: -

CDR3 protein: CASSPGSYNEQFF
J gene: TRBJ2-1
V gene: TRBV7-3
clone size: -

CDR3 protein: CASSLGGRFIDTQYF
J gene: TRBJ2-3
V gene: TRBV19
clone size: -

CDR3 protein: CASSAIAASGSTDTQYF
J gene: TRBJ2-3
V gene: TRBV6-4
clone size: once

CDR3 protein: CATSSLAGTNYEQYF
J gene: TRBJ2-7
V gene: TRBV15
clone size: -

CDR3 protein: CATIQGQNTEAFF
J gene: TRBJ1-1
V gene: TRBV19
clone size: many

CDR3 protein: CASSRTDYGYTF
J gene: TRBJ1-2
V gene: TRBV12-3/TRBV12-4
clone size: once

CDR3 protein: CASSVFGGTEAFF
J gene: TRBJ1-1
V gene: TRBV9
clone size: -

CDR3 protein: CASSGRDRAETQYF
J gene: TRBJ2-5
V gene: TRBV2
clone size: -

CDR3 protein: CASSSDLFSSYEQYF
J gene: TRBJ2-7
V gene: TRBV7-6
clone size: -

CDR3 protein: CASSDSETGELFF
J gene: TRBJ2-2
V gene: TRBV6-4
clone size: once

CDR3 protein: CATSRGDRGYEQYF
J gene: TRBJ2-7
V gene: TRBV15
clone size: -

CDR3 protein: CATSQGPGTEAFF
J gene: TRBJ1-1
V gene: TRBV15
clone size: -

CDR3 protein: CASSSQVRQPQHF
J gene: TRBJ1-5
V gene: TRBV6-5
clone size: -